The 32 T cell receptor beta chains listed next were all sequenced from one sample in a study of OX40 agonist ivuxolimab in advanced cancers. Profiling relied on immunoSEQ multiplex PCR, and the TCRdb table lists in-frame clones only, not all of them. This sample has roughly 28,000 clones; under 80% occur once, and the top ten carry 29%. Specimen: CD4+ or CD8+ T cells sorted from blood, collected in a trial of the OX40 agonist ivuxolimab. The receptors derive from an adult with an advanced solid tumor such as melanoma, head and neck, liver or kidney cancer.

The CDR3 is CASSGTGRETQYF. In DNA, the CDR3 is TGTGCCAGCAGTGGGACAGGAAGGGAGACCCAGTACTTC. V is TRBV9 and J is TRBJ2-5, with 8 bases aligning to TRBD1. Looked up from germline, CDR1 is SGDLS and CDR2 is YYNGEE. After removal of 5 bases from V and 5 bases from J, the junction contained 5 bases not matched to a gene. The length of the CDR3 is 13 residues.

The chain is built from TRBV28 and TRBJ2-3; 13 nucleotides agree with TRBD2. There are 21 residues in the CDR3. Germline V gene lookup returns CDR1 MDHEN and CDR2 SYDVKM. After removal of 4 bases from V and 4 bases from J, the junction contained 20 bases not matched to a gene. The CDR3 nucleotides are TGTGCCAGCAGTTCCCTGACCTACAGGGCCACTAGCGGGAGGGTGGCAGATACGCAGTATTTT. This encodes CASSSLTYRATSGRVADTQYF.

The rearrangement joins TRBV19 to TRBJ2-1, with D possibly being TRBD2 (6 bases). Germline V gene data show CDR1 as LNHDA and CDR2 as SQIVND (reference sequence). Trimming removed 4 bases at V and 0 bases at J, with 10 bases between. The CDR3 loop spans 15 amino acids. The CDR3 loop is CASSTLASSYNEQFF. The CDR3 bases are TGTGCCAGTAGTACCCTAGCGAGCTCCTACAATGAGCAGTTCTTC.

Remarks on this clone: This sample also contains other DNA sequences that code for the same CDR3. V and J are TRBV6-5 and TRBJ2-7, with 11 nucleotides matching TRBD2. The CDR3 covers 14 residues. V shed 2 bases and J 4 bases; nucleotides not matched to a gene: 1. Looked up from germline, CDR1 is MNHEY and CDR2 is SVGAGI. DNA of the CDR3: TGTGCCAGCAGTTACGGGACTAGCGGATACGAGCAGTACTTC. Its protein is CASSYGTSGYEQYF.

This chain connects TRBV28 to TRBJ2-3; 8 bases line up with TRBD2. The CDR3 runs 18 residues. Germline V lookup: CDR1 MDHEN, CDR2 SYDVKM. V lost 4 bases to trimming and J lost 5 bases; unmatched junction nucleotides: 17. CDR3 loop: CASSSSGSSGSERDTQYF. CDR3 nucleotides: TGTGCCAGCAGTTCCTCCGGGTCGAGCGGGAGTGAAAGAGATACGCAGTATTTT.

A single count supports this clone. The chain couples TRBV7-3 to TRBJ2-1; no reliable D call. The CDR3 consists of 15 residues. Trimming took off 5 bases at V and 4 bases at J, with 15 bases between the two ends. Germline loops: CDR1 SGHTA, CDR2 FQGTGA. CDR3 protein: CASSALHAAYNEQFF. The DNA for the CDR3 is TGTGCCAGCAGCGCCCTACACGCGGCGTACAATGAGCAGTTCTTC.

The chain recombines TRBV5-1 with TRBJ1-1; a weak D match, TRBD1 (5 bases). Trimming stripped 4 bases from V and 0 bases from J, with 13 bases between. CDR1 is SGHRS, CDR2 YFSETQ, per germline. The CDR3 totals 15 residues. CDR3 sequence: CASSRDGGMNTEAFF. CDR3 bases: TGCGCCAGCAGCAGAGACGGGGGGATGAACACTGAAGCTTTCTTT.

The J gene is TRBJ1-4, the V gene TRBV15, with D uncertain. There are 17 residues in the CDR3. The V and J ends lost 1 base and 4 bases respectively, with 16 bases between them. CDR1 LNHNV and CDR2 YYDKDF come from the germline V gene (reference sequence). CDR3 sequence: CATSRVEPPRYNEKLFF. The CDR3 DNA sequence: TGTGCCACCAGCAGAGTTGAGCCGCCACGTTATAATGAAAAACTGTTTTTT.

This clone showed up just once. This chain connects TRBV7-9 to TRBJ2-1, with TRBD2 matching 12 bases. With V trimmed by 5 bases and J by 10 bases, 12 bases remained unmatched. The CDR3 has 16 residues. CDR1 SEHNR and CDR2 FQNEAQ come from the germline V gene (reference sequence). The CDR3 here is CASSRRTSGTTREQFF. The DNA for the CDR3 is TGTGCCAGCAGCCGCAGGACTAGCGGGACTACAAGAGAGCAGTTCTTC.

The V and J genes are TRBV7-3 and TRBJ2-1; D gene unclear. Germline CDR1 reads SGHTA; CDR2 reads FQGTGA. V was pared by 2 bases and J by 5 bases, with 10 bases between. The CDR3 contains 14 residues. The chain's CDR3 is CASSLDGLHNEQFF. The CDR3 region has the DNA TGTGCCAGCAGCTTAGATGGCCTACACAATGAGCAGTTCTTC.

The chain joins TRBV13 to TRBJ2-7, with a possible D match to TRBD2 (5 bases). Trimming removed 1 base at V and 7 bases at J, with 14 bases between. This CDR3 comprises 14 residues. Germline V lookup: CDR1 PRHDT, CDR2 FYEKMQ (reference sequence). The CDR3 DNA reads TGTGCCAGCAGCTTAGATCGGGCGGCGGGTGAGCAGTACTTC. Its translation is CASSLDRAAGEQYF.

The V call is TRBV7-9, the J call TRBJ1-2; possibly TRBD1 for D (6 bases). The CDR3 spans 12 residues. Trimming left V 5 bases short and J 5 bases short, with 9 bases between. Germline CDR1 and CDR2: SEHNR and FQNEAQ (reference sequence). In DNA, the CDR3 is TGTGCCAGCAGCGATGGACAGTATGGCTACACCTTC. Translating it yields CASSDGQYGYTF.

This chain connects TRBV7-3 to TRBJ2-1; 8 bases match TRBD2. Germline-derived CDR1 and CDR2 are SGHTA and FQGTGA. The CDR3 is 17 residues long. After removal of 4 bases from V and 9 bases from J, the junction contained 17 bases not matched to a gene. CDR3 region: CASSSPVDREGRSEQFF. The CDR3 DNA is TGTGCCAGCAGCTCACCTGTCGATCGGGAGGGCCGAAGTGAGCAGTTCTTC.

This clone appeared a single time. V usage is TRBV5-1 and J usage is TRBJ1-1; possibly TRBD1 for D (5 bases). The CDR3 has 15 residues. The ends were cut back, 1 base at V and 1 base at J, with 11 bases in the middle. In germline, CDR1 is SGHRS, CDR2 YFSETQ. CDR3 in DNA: TGCGCCAGCAGCTTGACAGGCTGGTGGAACACTGAAGCTTTCTTT. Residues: CASSLTGWWNTEAFF.

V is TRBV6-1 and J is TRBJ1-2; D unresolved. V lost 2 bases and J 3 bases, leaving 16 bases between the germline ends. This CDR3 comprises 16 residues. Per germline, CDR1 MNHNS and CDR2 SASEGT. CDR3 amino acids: CASSERGYSDDYGYTF. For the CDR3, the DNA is TGTGCCAGCAGTGAAAGAGGGTACAGCGATGACTATGGCTACACCTTC.

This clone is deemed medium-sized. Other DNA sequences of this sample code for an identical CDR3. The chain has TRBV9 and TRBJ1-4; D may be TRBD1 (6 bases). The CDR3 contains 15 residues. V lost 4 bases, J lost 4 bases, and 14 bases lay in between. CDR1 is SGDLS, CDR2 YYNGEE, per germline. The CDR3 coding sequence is TGTGCCAGCAGCCCAGAGGGGGGGGATAATGAAAAACTGTTTTTT. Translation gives CASSPEGGDNEKLFF.

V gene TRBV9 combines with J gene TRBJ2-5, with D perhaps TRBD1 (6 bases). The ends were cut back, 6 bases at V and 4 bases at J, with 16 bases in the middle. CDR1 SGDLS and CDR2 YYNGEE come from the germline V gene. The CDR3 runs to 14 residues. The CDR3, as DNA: TGTGCCAGCACCCGTAGTGGGGGCGTAGAGACCCAGTACTTC. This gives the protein CASTRSGGVETQYF.

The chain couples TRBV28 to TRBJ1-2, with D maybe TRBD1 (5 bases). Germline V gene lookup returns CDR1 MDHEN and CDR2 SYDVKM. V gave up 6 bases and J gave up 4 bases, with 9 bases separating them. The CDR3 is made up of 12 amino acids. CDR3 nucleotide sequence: TGTGCCAGCAGCTACGACAGCTATGGCTACACCTTC. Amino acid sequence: CASSYDSYGYTF.

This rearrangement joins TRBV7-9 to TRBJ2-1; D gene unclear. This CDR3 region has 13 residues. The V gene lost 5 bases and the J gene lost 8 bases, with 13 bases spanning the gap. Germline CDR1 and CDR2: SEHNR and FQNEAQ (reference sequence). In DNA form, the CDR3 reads TGTGCCAGCAGCGAATCGAGTCAGGATGAGCAGTTCTTC. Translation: CASSESSQDEQFF. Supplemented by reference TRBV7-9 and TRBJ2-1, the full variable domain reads DTGVSQNPRHKITKRGQNVTFRCDPISEHNRLYWYRQTLGQGPEFLTYFQNEAQLEKSRLLSDRFSAERPKGSFSTLEIQRTEQGDSAMYLCASSESSQDEQFFGPGTRLTVL.

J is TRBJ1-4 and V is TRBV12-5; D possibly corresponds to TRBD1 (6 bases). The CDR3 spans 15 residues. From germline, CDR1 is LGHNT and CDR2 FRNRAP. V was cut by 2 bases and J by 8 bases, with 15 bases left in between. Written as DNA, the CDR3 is TGTGCTAGTGGTTTGCAGGGGTCAGTTGAGGAAAAACTGTTTTTT. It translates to CASGLQGSVEEKLFF.

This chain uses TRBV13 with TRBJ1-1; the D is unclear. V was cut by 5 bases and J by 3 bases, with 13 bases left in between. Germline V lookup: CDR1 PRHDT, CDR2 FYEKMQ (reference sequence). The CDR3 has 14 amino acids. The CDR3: CASSLPGSHTEAFF. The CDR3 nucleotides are TGTGCCAGCAGCCTCCCCGGGAGCCACACTGAAGCTTTCTTT.

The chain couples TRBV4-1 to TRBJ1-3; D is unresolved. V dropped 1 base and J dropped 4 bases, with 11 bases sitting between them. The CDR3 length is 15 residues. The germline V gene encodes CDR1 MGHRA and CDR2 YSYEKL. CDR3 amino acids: CASSQGLGYGNTIYF. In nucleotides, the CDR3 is TGCGCCAGCAGCCAAGGGTTAGGCTACGGAAACACCATATATTTT.

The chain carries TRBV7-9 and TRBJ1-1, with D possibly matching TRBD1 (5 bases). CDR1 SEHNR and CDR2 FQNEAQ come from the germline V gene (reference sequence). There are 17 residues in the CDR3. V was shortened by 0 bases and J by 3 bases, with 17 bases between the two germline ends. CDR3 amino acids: CASSLAIRAALDTEAFF. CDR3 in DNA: TGTGCCAGCAGCTTAGCTATCAGGGCTGCTTTGGACACTGAAGCTTTCTTT.

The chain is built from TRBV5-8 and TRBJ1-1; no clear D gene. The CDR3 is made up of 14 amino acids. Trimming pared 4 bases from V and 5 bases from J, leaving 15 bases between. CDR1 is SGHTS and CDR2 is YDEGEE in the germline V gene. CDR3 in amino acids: CASSQVRPGTEAFF. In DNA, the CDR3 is TGTGCCAGCAGCCAGGTTAGGCCCGGGACTGAAGCTTTCTTT.

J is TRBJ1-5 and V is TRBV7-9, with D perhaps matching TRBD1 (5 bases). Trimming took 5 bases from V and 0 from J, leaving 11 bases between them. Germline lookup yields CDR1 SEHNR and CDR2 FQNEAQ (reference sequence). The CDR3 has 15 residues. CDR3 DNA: TGTGCCAGCAGCGAGGGACTTTATAGCAATCAGCCCCAGCATTTT. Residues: CASSEGLYSNQPQHF.

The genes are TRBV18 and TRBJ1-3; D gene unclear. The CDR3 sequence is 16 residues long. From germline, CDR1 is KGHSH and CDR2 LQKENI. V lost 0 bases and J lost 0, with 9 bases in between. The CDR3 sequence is CASSPPVRFSGNTIYF. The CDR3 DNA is TGTGCCAGCTCACCACCTGTTAGATTCTCTGGAAACACCATATATTTT.

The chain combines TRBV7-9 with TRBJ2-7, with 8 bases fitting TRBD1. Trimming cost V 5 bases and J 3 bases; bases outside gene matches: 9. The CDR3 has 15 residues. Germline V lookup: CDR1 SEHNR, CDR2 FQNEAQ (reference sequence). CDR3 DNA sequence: TGTGCCAGCAGCACGTGGACAGGGATAGTCTACGAGCAGTACTTC. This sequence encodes CASSTWTGIVYEQYF.

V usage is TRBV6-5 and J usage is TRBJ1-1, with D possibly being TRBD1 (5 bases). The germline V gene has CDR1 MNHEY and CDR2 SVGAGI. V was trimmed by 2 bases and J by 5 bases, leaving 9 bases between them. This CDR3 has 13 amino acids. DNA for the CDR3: TGTGCCAGCAGTTACGAGGGGTATACTGAAGCTTTCTTT. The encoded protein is CASSYEGYTEAFF.

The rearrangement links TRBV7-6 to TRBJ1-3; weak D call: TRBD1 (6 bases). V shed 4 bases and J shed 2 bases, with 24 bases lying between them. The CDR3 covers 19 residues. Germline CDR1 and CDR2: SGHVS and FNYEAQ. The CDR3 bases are TGTGCCAGCAGCTCACCGGCAGGGCTGAGGGGGTTCACTGGAAACACCATATATTTT. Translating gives CASSSPAGLRGFTGNTIYF.

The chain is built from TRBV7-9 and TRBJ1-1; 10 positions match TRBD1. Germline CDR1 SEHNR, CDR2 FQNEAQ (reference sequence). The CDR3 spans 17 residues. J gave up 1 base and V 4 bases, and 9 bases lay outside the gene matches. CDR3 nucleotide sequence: TGTGCCAGCAGCTCCCGGGACAGGGGAGATCAGAACACTGAAGCTTTCTTT. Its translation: CASSSRDRGDQNTEAFF.

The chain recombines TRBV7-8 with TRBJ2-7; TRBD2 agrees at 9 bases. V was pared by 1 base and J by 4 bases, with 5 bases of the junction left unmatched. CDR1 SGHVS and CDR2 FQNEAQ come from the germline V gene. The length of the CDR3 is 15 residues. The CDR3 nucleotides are TGTGCCAGCAGCTTAGATGCTAGCGGGGTGTACGAGCAGTACTTC. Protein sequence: CASSLDASGVYEQYF.

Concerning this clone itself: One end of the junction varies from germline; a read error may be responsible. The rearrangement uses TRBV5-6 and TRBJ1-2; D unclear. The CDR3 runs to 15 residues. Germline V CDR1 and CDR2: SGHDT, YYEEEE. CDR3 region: CAGRSPRAANYGYTF. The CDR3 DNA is TGTGCCGGCAGATCACCGCGGGCGGCAAATTATGGCTACACCTTC.